Below, 22 T cell receptor beta chains from the same sample are listed, as sequenced in a study of blood T cell repertoires in COVID-19. Using immunoSEQ multiplex PCR, the repertoire was profiled, and TCRdb retains in-frame clones only, with some absent. The sample carries about 75,000 clones, 84% recorded once. The material sequenced was peripheral blood. Receptor source: a woman aged 50 to 60 with acute or convalescent COVID-19.

This clone was picked up a small number of times. CDR3 bases: TGTGCCAGCAGCTATTTTGCGGGGGGGCGCGAGCAGTACTTC. Translation: CASSYFAGGREQYF. V is TRBV7-2 and J is TRBJ2-7, with TRBD2 matching 9 bases. Per the germline V gene, CDR1 is SGHTA and CDR2 is FQGNSA. J was trimmed by 6 bases and V by 4 bases; bases with no gene match: 7. The length of the CDR3 is 14 residues.

The chain uses TRBV6-5 and TRBJ2-1, with TRBD2 matching over 8 bases. Germline values: CDR1 MNHEY, CDR2 SVGAGI. CDR3 length: 16 amino acids. V gave up 1 base and J gave up 9 bases; unmatched junction bases: 11. CDR3 sequence reads: CASSYWRSGGAGEQFF. Written as DNA, the CDR3 is TGTGCCAGCAGTTACTGGCGTTCCGGGGGGGCGGGTGAGCAGTTCTTC.

The CDR3 nucleotides read TGTGCCAGAAGCTTGGCTCATCGGGAGGTCTACGAGCAGTACTTC. As protein: CARSLAHREVYEQYF. This chain joins TRBV5-3 and TRBJ2-7; TRBD2 aligns across 7 bases. TRBV5-3 is an ORF for which the function is uncertain. This CDR3 has 15 amino acids. V was pared by 0 bases and J by 3 bases, with 6 bases of the junction left unmatched.

The J gene is TRBJ2-2, the V gene TRBV7-2, with 14 bases that match TRBD2. V was pared by 5 bases and J by 5 bases, with 4 bases of the junction left unmatched. Germline V gene lookup returns CDR1 SGHTA and CDR2 FQGNSA. This CDR3 contains 16 residues. This chain's CDR3 is CASSPGLAGVTGELFF. The CDR3 DNA is TGTGCCAGCAGCCCGGGACTAGCGGGAGTTACCGGGGAGCTGTTTTTT.

This chain links TRBV28 with TRBJ1-4; TRBD1 matches 10 bases. CDR3 length: 15 amino acids. CDR1 is MDHEN, CDR2 SYDVKM, per germline. The V and J ends lost 6 bases and 7 bases, in that order; junction bases with no gene match: 8. The CDR3 region is CASSDPGQGSEKLFF. The DNA for the CDR3 is TGTGCCAGCAGCGATCCGGGACAGGGGAGTGAAAAACTGTTTTTT.

The V and J genes are TRBV28 and TRBJ2-1, with D perhaps TRBD2 (5 bases). Looked up from germline, CDR1 is MDHEN and CDR2 is SYDVKM. Trimming shortened V by 2 bases and J by 5 bases, and 10 bases separated the two germline ends. The CDR3 runs 14 residues. Here the CDR3 reads CASSLGRGDNEQFF. The DNA for the CDR3 is TGTGCCAGCAGTTTAGGTCGGGGTGACAATGAGCAGTTCTTC.

The chain carries TRBV7-8 and TRBJ2-3; 9 nucleotides agree with TRBD2. Germline V gene sequence: CDR1 SGHVS, CDR2 FQNEAQ. The CDR3 has 16 residues. V trimming: 5 bases; J trimming: 6 bases; junction bases outside the gene matches: 12. The CDR3 loop reads CASSPWTSALRDTQYF. CDR3 bases: TGTGCCAGCAGCCCCTGGACTAGCGCCCTTCGGGATACGCAGTATTTT.

V and J are TRBV6-5 and TRBJ2-7, with 14 bases matching TRBD2. Germline-derived CDR1 and CDR2 are MNHEY and SVGAGI. This CDR3 comprises 13 residues. V shed 6 bases, J shed 6 bases, and the junction held 1 base outside the gene matches. CDR3 nucleotides: TGTGCCAGCAGGGGACTAGCGGGGGTCGAGCAGTACTTC. It is translated as CASRGLAGVEQYF.

The chain links TRBV4-1 to TRBJ2-3; TRBD2 agrees at 10 bases. Germline V gene data show CDR1 as MGHRA and CDR2 as YSYEKL. Trimming took 2 bases from V and 4 from J; bases not matched to a gene: 12. The CDR3 has 18 residues. This chain's CDR3 is CASSQPETGTSEADTQYF. CDR3 nucleotide sequence: TGCGCCAGCAGCCAACCCGAAACCGGGACTAGCGAGGCAGATACGCAGTATTTT.

This clone occurred once. The V gene is TRBV29-1, the J gene TRBJ2-2; no reliable D call. Germline CDR1 is SQVTM and CDR2 is ANQGSEA. V was pared by 5 bases and J by 6 bases, with 16 bases between. The length of the CDR3 is 14 residues. CDR3 region: CSVRFGQYAGELFF. For the CDR3, the DNA is TGCAGCGTTCGGTTTGGTCAATACGCCGGGGAGCTGTTTTTT.

V gene TRBV21-1 combines with J gene TRBJ2-1; the D segment call TRBD2 is taken from the table without a DNA check. TRBV21-1 is tagged as a pseudogene. The CDR3 runs to 13 residues. CDR3 in amino acids: CATYGERFGEQFF. The DNA for the CDR3 is TGTGCCACCTACGGGGAGAGGTTCGGGGAGCAGTTCTTC.

The chain's CDR3 is CASSRGSVRQGEQPQHF. CDR3 nucleotide sequence: TGTGCCAGCTCACGGGGTAGTGTCAGACAGGGGGAGCAGCCCCAGCATTTT. The chain carries TRBV18 and TRBJ1-5, with 9 nucleotides matching TRBD1. The CDR3 has 17 amino acids. Trimming took 4 bases from V and 7 from J; bases not matched to a gene: 14. In germline, CDR1 is KGHSH, CDR2 LQKENI.

This clone was recorded a few times. This chain connects TRBV18 to TRBJ2-2; D might be TRBD2 (5 bases). The ends were cut back, 4 bases at V and 4 bases at J, with 13 bases in the middle. Germline V lookup: CDR1 KGHSH, CDR2 LQKENI. CDR3 length: 15 amino acids. In DNA form, the CDR3 reads TGTGCCAGCTCACTACTCGGGGATGGCACCGGGGAGCTGTTTTTT. Translating it yields CASSLLGDGTGELFF.

The genes are TRBV12-2 and TRBJ2-1; the table names TRBD2, a call not compared with the DNA. TRBV12-2 is a known pseudogene. The CDR3 runs 15 residues. CDR3 sequence (DNA): TGTGCAAGTCGCTTAGGAACCAGCGGCCACAATGAGCAGTTCTTC. It is translated as CASRLGTSGHNEQFF.

The V and J genes are TRBV5-1 and TRBJ2-2; the D gene is possibly TRBD2 (6 bases). With 1 base removed from V and 1 base from J, the gap between germline ends came to 8 bases. Germline V CDR1 and CDR2: SGHRS, YFSETQ. The CDR3 has 15 residues. This chain's CDR3 is CASSLRGMNTGELFF. In nucleotides, the CDR3 is TGCGCCAGCAGCTTGCGCGGGATGAACACCGGGGAGCTGTTTTTT. The full variable domain, its missing parts supplied by reference TRBV5-1 and TRBJ2-2, is KAGVTQTPRYLIKTRGQQVTLSCSPISGHRSVSWYQQTPGQGLQFLFEYFSETQRNKGNFPGRFSGRQFSNSRSEMNVSTLELGDSALYLCASSLRGMNTGELFFGEGSRLTVL.

The V and J genes are TRBV12-3 or TRBV12-4 and TRBJ1-2; D unresolved. The CDR3 loop spans 12 amino acids. Trimming pared 5 bases from V and 8 bases from J, leaving 12 bases between. The CDR3 region is CASSRYTGGYTF. The DNA of the CDR3 is TGTGCCAGCAGTCGGTACACGGGGGGCTACACCTTC.

The J gene is TRBJ2-1, the V gene TRBV7-9, with 8 nucleotides matching TRBD2. J was trimmed by 5 bases and V by 4 bases; bases with no gene match: 13. The CDR3 loop spans 17 amino acids. In germline, CDR1 is SEHNR, CDR2 FQNEAQ (reference sequence). CDR3 DNA: TGTGCCAGCAGCTCGACCTTGAGCGGGAGCCGTGACAATGAGCAGTTCTTC. It codes for CASSSTLSGSRDNEQFF.

The chain links TRBV5-1 to TRBJ1-2; TRBD1 might be the D (6 bases). The CDR3 sequence is 15 residues long. Germline CDR1 reads SGHRS; CDR2 reads YFSETQ. Trimming took off 0 bases at V and 0 bases at J, with 9 bases between the two ends. CDR3 coding DNA: TGCGCCAGCAGCTTGGAGGGGGATTCTAACTATGGCTACACCTTC. It translates to CASSLEGDSNYGYTF.

This chain connects TRBV5-1 to TRBJ2-5; D is unclear. Trimming cost V 1 base and J 5 bases, with 9 bases left between them. Per the germline V gene, CDR1 is SGHRS and CDR2 is YFSETQ. The CDR3 has 13 residues. CDR3 coding DNA: TGCGCCAGCAGCTTGACACCCCTGGAGACCCAGTACTTC. Protein sequence: CASSLTPLETQYF.

The chain links TRBV7-2 to TRBJ2-3, with unresolved D. The germline V gene has CDR1 SGHTA and CDR2 FQGNSA. Trimming cost V 4 bases and J 8 bases, with 10 bases left between them. CDR3 size: 12 residues. The DNA of the CDR3 is TGTGCCAGCAGCTCCCAAACGAGTACGCAGTATTTT. Translating gives CASSSQTSTQYF.

This chain joins TRBV27 and TRBJ2-2; the match to TRBD2 covers 8 bases. Germline lookup yields CDR1 MNHEY and CDR2 SMNVEV (reference sequence). There are 15 residues in the CDR3. V lost 5 bases to trimming and J lost 1 base; unmatched junction nucleotides: 3. The CDR3 protein is CASSVRGGNTGELFF. The DNA for the CDR3 is TGTGCCAGCAGTGTCCGGGGGGGGAACACCGGGGAGCTGTTTTTT.

The genes are TRBV7-9 and TRBJ1-5; D not certain. This CDR3 has 13 residues. Germline V gene sequence: CDR1 SEHNR, CDR2 FQNEAQ (reference sequence). V was cut by 4 bases and J by 4 bases, with 8 bases left in between. The CDR3 is CASSSLANQPQHF. The CDR3 DNA sequence: TGTGCCAGCAGCTCCCTAGCAAATCAGCCCCAGCATTTT.